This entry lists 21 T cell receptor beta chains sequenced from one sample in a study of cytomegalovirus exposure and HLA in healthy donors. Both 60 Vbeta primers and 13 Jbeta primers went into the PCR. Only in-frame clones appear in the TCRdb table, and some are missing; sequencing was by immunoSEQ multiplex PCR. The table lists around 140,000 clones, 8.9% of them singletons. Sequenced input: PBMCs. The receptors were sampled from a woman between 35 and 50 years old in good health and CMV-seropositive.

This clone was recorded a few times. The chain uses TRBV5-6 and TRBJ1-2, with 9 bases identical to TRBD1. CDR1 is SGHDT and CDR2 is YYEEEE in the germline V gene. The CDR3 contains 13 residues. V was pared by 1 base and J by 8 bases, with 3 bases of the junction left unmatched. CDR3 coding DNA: TGTGCCAGCAGCTTGCCGGGACAGGGCGGCTACACCTTC. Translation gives CASSLPGQGGYTF.

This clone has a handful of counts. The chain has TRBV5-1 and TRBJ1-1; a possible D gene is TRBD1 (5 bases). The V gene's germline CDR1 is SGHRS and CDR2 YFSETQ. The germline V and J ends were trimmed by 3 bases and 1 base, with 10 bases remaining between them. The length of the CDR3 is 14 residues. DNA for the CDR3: TGCGCCAGCAGCTGGGGGGTAGAGAACACTGAAGCTTTCTTT. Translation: CASSWGVENTEAFF.

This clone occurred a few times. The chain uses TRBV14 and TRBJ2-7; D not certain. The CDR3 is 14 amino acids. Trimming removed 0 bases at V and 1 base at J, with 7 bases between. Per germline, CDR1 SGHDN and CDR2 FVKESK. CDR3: CASSQDWASYEQYF. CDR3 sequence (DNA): TGTGCCAGCAGCCAAGACTGGGCTTCCTACGAGCAGTACTTC. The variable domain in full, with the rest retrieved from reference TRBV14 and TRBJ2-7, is EAGVTQFPSHSVIEKGQTVTLRCDPISGHDNLYWYRRVMGKEIKFLLHFVKESKQDESGMPNNRFLAERTGGTYSTLKVQPAELEDSGVYFCASSQDWASYEQYFGPGTRLTVT.

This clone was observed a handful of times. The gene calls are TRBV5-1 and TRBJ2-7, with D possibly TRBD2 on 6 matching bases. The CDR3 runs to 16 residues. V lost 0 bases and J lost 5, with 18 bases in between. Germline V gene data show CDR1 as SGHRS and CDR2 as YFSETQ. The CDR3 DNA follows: TGCGCCAGCAGCTTGGTTGGGGGAGGCAGGTCCAACGAGCAGTACTTC. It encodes CASSLVGGGRSNEQYF. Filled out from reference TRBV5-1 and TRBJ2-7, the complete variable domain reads KAGVTQTPRYLIKTRGQQVTLSCSPISGHRSVSWYQQTPGQGLQFLFEYFSETQRNKGNFPGRFSGRQFSNSRSEMNVSTLELGDSALYLCASSLVGGGRSNEQYFGPGTRLTVT.

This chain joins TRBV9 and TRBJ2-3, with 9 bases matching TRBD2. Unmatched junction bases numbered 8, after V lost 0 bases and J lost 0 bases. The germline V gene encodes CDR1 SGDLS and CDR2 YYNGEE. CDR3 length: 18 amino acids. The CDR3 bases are TGTGCCAGCAGCGTAGGAAGCGGGGGGATACCTAGCACAGATACGCAGTATTTT. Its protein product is CASSVGSGGIPSTDTQYF.

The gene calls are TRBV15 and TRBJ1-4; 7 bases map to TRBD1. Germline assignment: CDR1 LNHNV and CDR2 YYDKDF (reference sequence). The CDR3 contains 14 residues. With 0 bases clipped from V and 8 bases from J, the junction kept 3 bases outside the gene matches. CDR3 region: CATSRDPTGEKLFF. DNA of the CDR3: TGTGCCACCAGCAGAGATCCGACAGGGGAAAAACTGTTTTTT.

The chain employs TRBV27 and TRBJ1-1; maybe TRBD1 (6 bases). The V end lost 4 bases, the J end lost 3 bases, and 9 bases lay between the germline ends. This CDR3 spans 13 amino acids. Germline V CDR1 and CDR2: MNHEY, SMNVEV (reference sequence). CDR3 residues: CASSYDRYTEAFF. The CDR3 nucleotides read TGTGCCAGCAGTTACGACAGGTACACTGAAGCTTTCTTT.

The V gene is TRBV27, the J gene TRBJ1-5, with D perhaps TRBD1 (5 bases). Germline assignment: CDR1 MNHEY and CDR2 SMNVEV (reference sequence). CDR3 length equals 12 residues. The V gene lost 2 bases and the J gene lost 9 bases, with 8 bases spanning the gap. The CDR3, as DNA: TGTGCCAGCAGTTTACCCGGGGGGCCCCAGCATTTT. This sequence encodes CASSLPGGPQHF.

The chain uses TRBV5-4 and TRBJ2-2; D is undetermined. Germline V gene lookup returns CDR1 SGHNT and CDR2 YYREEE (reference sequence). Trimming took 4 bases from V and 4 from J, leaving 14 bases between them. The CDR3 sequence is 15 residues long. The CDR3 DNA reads TGTGCCAGCAGCGTGGGAACAGAGAGCACCGGGGAGCTGTTTTTT. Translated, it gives CASSVGTESTGELFF.

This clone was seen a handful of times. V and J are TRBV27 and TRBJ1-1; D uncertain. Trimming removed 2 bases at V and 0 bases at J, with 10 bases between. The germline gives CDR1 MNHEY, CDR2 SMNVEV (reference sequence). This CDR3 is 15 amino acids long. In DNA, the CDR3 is TGTGCCAGCAGTTTAAATCCCAGTTTGAACACTGAAGCTTTCTTT. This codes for CASSLNPSLNTEAFF.

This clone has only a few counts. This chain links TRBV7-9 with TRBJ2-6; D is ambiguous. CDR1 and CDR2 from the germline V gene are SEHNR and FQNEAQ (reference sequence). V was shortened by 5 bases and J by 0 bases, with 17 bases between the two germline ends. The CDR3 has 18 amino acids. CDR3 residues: CASSPRGAGSSGANVLTF. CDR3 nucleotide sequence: TGTGCCAGCAGCCCCCGTGGAGCTGGCAGCTCTGGGGCCAACGTCCTGACTTTC.

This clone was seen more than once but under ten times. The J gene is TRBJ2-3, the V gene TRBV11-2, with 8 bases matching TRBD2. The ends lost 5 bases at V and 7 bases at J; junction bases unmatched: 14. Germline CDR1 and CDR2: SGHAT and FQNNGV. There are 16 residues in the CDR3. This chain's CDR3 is CASSPLGGEAGYTQYF. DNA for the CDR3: TGTGCCAGCAGCCCCCTCGGGGGGGAGGCGGGGTATACGCAGTATTTT.

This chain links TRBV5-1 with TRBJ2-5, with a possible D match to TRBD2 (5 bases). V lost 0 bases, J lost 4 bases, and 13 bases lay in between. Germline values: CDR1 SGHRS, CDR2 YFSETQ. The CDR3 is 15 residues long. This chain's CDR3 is CASSLGWVGGETQYF. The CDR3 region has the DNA TGCGCCAGCAGCTTGGGGTGGGTAGGAGGAGAGACCCAGTACTTC.

CDR3 loop: CASSERAGGLSYEQYF. CDR3 bases: TGTGCCAGCAGTGAACGAGCGGGGGGGCTCAGCTACGAGCAGTACTTC. V gene TRBV2 combines with J gene TRBJ2-7; 10 bases line up with TRBD2. Germline loops: CDR1 SNHLY, CDR2 FYNNEI. The CDR3 is made up of 16 amino acids. The junction had 7 bases not matched to a gene; V was cut back by 2 bases and J by 3 bases.

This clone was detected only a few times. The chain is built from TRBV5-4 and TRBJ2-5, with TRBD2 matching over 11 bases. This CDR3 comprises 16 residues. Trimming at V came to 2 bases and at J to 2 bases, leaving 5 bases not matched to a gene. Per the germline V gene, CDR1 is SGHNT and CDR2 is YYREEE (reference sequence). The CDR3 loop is CASSLGLAGGQETQYF. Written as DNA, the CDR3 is TGTGCCAGCAGCTTAGGGCTAGCGGGGGGTCAAGAGACCCAGTACTTC.

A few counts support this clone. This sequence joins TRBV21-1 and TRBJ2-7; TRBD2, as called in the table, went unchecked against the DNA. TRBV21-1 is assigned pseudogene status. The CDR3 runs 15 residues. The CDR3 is CASTGGLAGPYEQYF. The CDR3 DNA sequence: TGTGCCAGCACCGGAGGGCTAGCGGGGCCCTACGAGCAGTACTTC.

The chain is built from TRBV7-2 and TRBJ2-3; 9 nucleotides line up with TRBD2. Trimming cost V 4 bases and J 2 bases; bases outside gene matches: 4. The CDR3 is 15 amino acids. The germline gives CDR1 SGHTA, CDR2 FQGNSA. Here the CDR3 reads CASSSGLAPTDTQYF. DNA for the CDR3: TGTGCCAGCAGCTCGGGACTAGCTCCCACAGATACGCAGTATTTT.

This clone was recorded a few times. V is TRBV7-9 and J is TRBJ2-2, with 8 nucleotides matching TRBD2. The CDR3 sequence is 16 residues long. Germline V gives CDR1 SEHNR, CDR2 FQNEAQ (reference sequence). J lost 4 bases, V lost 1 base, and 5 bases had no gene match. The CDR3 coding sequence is TGTGCCAGCAGCTTAGTAGCGGGGTCAGGCACCGGGGAGCTGTTTTTT. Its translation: CASSLVAGSGTGELFF.

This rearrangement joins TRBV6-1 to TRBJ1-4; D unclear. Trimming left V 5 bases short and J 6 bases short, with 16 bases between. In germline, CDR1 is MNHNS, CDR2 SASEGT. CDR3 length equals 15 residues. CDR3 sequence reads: CASSLRTGSDEKLFF. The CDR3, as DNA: TGTGCCAGCAGTTTACGGACGGGAAGTGATGAAAAACTGTTTTTT.

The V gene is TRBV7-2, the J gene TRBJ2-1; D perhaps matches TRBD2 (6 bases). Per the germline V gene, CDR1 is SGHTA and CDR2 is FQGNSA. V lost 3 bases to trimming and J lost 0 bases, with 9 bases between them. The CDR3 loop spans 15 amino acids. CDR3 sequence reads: CASSLEGSSYNEQFF. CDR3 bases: TGTGCCAGCAGCTTGGAGGGTAGCTCCTACAATGAGCAGTTCTTC. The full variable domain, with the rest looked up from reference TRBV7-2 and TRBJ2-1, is GAGVSQSPSNKVTEKGKDVELRCDPISGHTALYWYRQSLGQGLEFLIYFQGNSAPDKSGLPSDRFSAERTGGSVSTLTIQRTQQEDSAVYLCASSLEGSSYNEQFFGPGTRLTVL.

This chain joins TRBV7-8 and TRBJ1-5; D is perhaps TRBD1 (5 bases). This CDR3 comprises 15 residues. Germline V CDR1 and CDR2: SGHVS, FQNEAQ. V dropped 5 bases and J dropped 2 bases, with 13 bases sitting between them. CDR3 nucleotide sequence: TGTGCCAGCAGCCCAACTCCGGGGGGCAATCAGCCCCAGCATTTT. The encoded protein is CASSPTPGGNQPQHF.